This T cell receptor beta chain is from a study of blood T cell repertoires in COVID-19. In the study overall: Acute and convalescent COVID-19 samples came from the United States, Italy and Spain.

V lost 8 bases and J lost 5, with 10 bases in between. Germline values: CDR1 MNHEY, CDR2 SVGAGI. This CDR3 region has 12 residues. Authors' methods: By means of reference gene primer amplification, nucleated cell counts were estimated. Here immunoSEQ multiplex PCR was the method, and the copy in TCRdb shows in-frame clones only, minus some. The DNA was the basis for D and trimming; V, J and clone size are from that table. Of about 46,000 clones in the sample, over 70% are singletons; the top ten hold about 13%. Material: peripheral blood. The rearrangement uses TRBV6-5 and TRBJ2-1; D may be TRBD2 (7 bases). The clonotype was recovered from a human donor with active COVID-19. The donor label of this sample is uncertain. The CDR3 is CASGRGDNEQFF. The DNA of the CDR3 is TGTGCCAGCGGGAGGGGGGACAATGAGCAGTTCTTC.